This T cell receptor beta chain was recovered during a study of cytomegalovirus exposure and HLA in healthy donors. Nominally healthy donors were sampled, though unrecorded immune exposures were likely. PCR amplification relied on 60 Vbeta primers (plus 13 Jbeta primers). Only in-frame clones appear in the TCRdb table, and some are missing; sequencing was by immunoSEQ multiplex PCR. The table lists around 40,000 clones, about 90% of them singletons. Broader study findings: TCR beta chains numbering more than 150 were designated cytomegalovirus-associated.

Germline assignment: CDR1 SEHNR and CDR2 FQNEAQ (reference sequence). The V gene end was trimmed by 5 bases and the J gene end by 6 bases; junction bases not matched to a gene: 2. This CDR3 region has 12 residues. Comment on this clone: What it recognizes is unknown.

The receptor's source is a woman in her thirties or forties in good health and CMV-seropositive. This chain connects TRBV7-9 to TRBJ2-7; 9 bases line up with TRBD1. The sample comprised PBMCs. CDR3 sequence (DNA): TGTGCCAGCAGCAGGACAGGGGTCGAGCAGTACTTC. This codes for CASSRTGVEQYF.